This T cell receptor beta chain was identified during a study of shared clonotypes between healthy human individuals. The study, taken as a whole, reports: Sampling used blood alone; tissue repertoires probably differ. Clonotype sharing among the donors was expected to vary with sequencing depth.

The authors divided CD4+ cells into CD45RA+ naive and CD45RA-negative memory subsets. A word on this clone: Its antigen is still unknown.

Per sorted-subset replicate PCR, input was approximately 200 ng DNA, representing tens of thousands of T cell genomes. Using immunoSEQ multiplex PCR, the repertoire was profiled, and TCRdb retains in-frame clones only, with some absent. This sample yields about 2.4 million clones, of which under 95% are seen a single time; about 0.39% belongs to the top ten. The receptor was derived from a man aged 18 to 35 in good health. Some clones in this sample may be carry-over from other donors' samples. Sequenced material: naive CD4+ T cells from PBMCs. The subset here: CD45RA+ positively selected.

The CDR3 DNA sequence: TGTGCCAGCAGCTTGGTGGGCCCCAGCAATACGCAGTATTTT. Translation: CASSLVGPSNTQYF. This chain connects TRBV5-6 to TRBJ2-3; D not resolved. The CDR3 sequence is 14 residues long. The germline CDR1 and CDR2 sequences are SGHDT and YYEEEE. The germline V and J ends were trimmed by 0 bases and 7 bases, with 12 bases remaining between them.